This TCR beta chain was documented in a study of technical replicates of blood from a handful of donors. The germline CDR1 and CDR2 sequences are MGHRA and YSYEKL. The J segment lost 1 base and the V segment lost 8 bases, leaving 9 bases of the junction unmatched. The CDR3 spans 15 residues. Sequenced by immunoSEQ multiplex PCR; TCRdb stores in-frame clones only, minus some. The table shows approximately 81,000 clones, with 80% to 90% occurring only once. The material sequenced was PBMCs. This chain links TRBV4-1 with TRBJ2-5, with TRBD2 matching over 8 bases. The sequence was collected from a human donor in good health. Some clones in this sample may be carry-over from other donors' samples. CDR3 DNA: TGCGCCAGCCGGAGGATAGCGGGGACCCAAGAGACCCAGTACTTC. It yields the protein CASRRIAGTQETQYF.